This paragraph covers one T cell receptor beta chain sequence. The data are from a study of control samples from healthy donors and cancer patients. The table came from immunoSEQ multiplex PCR; TCRdb's copy has only in-frame clones and leaves some out. The sample includes 90,000 or so clones, 88% of them seen just once. The V segment lost 4 bases and the J segment 5 bases; nucleotides outside the gene matches: 6. CDR3 length: 14 residues. Germline V gene data show CDR1 as SGDLS and CDR2 as YYNGEE. This receptor was obtained from a woman between 65 and 79 years old in good health. Material: blood. The chain has TRBV9 and TRBJ1-5; 7 bases align to TRBD1. The CDR3 reads CASSPGQPDQPQHF. In DNA form, the CDR3 reads TGTGCCAGCAGCCCGGGACAGCCGGATCAGCCCCAGCATTTT.